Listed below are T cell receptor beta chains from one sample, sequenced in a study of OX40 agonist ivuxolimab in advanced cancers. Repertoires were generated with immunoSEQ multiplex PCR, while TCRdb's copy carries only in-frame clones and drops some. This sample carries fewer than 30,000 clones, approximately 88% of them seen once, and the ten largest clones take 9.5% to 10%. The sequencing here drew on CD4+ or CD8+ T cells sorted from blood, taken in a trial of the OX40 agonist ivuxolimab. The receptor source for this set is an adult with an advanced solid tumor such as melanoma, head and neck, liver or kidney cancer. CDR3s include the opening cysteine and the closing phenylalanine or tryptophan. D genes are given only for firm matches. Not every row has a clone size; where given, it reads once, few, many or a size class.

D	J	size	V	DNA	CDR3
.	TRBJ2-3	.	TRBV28	TGTGCCAGCATCCGGCCAGGCCACACAGATACGCAGTATTTT	CASIRPGHTDTQYF
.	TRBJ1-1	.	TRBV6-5	TGTGCCAGCAGTTACAACCAGGGGAGGGGGAACACTGAAGCTTTCTTT	CASSYNQGRGNTEAFF
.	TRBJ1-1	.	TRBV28	TGTGCCAGGGGAAGGGAATTAACTGAAGCTTTCTTT	CARGRELTEAFF
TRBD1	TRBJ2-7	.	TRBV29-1	TGCAGCGACAGGGGGCGGTACGAGCAGTACTTC	CSDRGRYEQYF
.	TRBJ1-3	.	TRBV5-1	TGCGCCAGCAGCTTGGTTGGGGTGGACACCATATATTTT	CASSLVGVDTIYF
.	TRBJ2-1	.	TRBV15	TGTGCCACCAGCAGAGAGGGGGTAGGCGGTTACAATGAGCAGTTCTTC	CATSREGVGGYNEQFF
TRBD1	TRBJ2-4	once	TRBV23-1	TGCGCCAGCAGTCAATGGATCGACAGGGTCCAAAACATTCAGTACTTC	CASSQWIDRVQNIQYF
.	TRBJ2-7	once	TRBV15	TGTGCCACCAGCAGAGGCGGGACAACGCGCTCCTACGAGCAGTACTTC	CATSRGGTTRSYEQYF
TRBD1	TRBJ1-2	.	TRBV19	TGTGCCAGTACGACTCCCGGGACAGGGGCGCGCGGCTACACCTTC	CASTTPGTGARGYTF
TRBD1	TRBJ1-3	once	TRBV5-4	TGTGCCAGCAGACCGGGACAGGGAAAAGCTGGAAACACCATATATTTT	CASRPGQGKAGNTIYF
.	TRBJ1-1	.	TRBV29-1	TGCAGCGTTGTGGTTGTGAACACTGAAGCTTTCTTT	CSVVVVNTEAFF
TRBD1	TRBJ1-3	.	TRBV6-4	TGTGCCAGCAGAGGACAGGGATGCACTGGAAACACCATATATTTT	CASRGQGCTGNTIYF
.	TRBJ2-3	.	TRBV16	TGTGCCAGCAGCCAATCGGGGGAGGCCACAGATACGCAGTATTTT	CASSQSGEATDTQYF
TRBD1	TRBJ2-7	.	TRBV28	TGTGCCAGCCGGTCGGGACAGGTACGCTACGAGCAGTACTTC	CASRSGQVRYEQYF
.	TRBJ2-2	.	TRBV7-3	TGTGCCAGCAGCTTAACCGGGAGCGGGACCGGGGAGCTGTTTTTT	CASSLTGSGTGELFF
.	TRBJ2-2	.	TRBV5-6	TGTGCCAGCAGCTTACTGACAGGGAGGGACACCGGGGAGCTGTTTTTT	CASSLLTGRDTGELFF
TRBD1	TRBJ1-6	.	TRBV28	TGTGCCAGCAGTTTACTTTCGGGGACAGCACTCAGCTCCTATAATTCACCCCTCCACTTT	CASSLLSGTALSSYNSPLHF
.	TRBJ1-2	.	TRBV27	TGTGCCAGCAGTTTAAACCCCCTGGTCTATGGCTACACCTTC	CASSLNPLVYGYTF
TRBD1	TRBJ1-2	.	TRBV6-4	TGTGCCAGCAGCAAGCAACCGGGACAGGGAAGTGTGGGCTACACCTTC	CASSKQPGQGSVGYTF
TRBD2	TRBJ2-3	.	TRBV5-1	TGCGCCAGCAGCTTGGCCGCGACTAGCGGGTTCACAGATACGCAGTATTTT	CASSLAATSGFTDTQYF
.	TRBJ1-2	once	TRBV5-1	TGCGCCAGCAGCTTGGAAGGTCCGTCGGCCTATGGCTACACCTTC	CASSLEGPSAYGYTF
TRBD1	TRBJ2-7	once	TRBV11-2	TGTGCCAGCAGCTCCGGGACAGGGCGCGAGCAGTACTTC	CASSSGTGREQYF
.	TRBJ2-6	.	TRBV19	TGTGCCAGTACTCAGTTCTCTGGGGCCAACGTCCTGACTTTC	CASTQFSGANVLTF
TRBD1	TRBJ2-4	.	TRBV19	TGTGCCAGTAGTACCACAGGGGCCAGGAACATTCAGTACTTC	CASSTTGARNIQYF
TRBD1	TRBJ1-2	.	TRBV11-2	TGTGCCAGCAGCTTAGGGACAGGGGGTCCTGGCTACACCTTC	CASSLGTGGPGYTF
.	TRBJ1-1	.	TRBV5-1	TGCGCCAGCAGCTTATTGGGAGGAGACACTGAAGCTTTCTTT	CASSLLGGDTEAFF
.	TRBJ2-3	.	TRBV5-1	TGCGCCAGCAGCCTAACAGGAGATACGCAGTATTTT	CASSLTGDTQYF
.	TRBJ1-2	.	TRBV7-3	TGTGCCAGCAGCTTAACGGCAGGGGCGAGCTATGGCTACACCTTC	CASSLTAGASYGYTF
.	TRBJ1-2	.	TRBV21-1	TGTGCCAGCAGCCCCAGCGGCGGGACTCGGGGCTACACCTTC	CASSPSGGTRGYTF
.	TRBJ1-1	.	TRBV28	TGTGCCAGCAGTTTCCCTACAAGGAACACTGAAGCTTTCTTT	CASSFPTRNTEAFF
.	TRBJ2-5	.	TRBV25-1	TGTGCCAGCAGTGGCCCAGGCGGATGGGGAAGGGAGACCCAGTACTTC	CASSGPGGWGRETQYF
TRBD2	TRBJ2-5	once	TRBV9	TGTGCCAGCAGCTCCCCAGGAGACCCGGGACTAGTAGGGCCCCAGTACTTC	CASSSPGDPGLVGPQYF
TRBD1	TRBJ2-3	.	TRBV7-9	TGTGCCAGCAGCTTAGGGACAGGTCACACAGATACGCAGTATTTT	CASSLGTGHTDTQYF
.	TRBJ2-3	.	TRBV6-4	TGTGCCAGCAGTGAAAGGGCCGCGGAGAGGGCAGATACGCAGTATTTT	CASSERAAERADTQYF
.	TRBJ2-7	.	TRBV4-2	TGTGCCAGCAGCCAAGAGTGGACGTCCTACGAGCAGTACTTC	CASSQEWTSYEQYF
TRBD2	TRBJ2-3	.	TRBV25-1	TGTGCCAGCAGTGAGCTAGCGGGAATGTCAGATACGCAGTATTTT	CASSELAGMSDTQYF
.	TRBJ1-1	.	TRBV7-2	TGTGCCAGCAGCTTAACACCGAACACTGAAGCTTTCTTT	CASSLTPNTEAFF
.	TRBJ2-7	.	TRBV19	TGTGCCAGTAGTTGGAAGGGGCCGGGGGAGCAGTACTTC	CASSWKGPGEQYF
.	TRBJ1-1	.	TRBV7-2	TGTGCCAGCAGCCCCCAGGGAGGGAACACTGAAGCTTTCTTT	CASSPQGGNTEAFF
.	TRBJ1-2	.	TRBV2	TGTGCCAGCAGTGAGTCGAACGGCGCCATCGATGGCTACACCTTC	CASSESNGAIDGYTF
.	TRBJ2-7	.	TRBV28	TGTGCCAGCAGCCGTGGGTGGGGGCAGTACTTC	CASSRGWGQYF
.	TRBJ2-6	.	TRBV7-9	TGTGCCAGCACGGTCGGAGGGAAAGGTGGGGCCAACGTCCTGACTTTC	CASTVGGKGGANVLTF
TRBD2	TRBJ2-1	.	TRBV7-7	TGTGCCAGCAGCCCTAACTTTGCGGGAGAGGAGCAGTTCTTC	CASSPNFAGEEQFF
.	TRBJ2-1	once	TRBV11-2	TGTGCCAGCAGCTTAGGGCAGGTCAATGAGCAGTTCTTC	CASSLGQVNEQFF
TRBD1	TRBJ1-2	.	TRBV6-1	TGTGCCAGCAGTGCCAACCCACACGGGACAGGGGGCTCCTATGGCTACACCTTC	CASSANPHGTGGSYGYTF
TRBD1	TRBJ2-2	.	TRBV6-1	TGTGCCAGCGCGACAGGGGCCAACACCGGGGAGCTGTTTTTT	CASATGANTGELFF
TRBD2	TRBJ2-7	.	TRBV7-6	TGTGCCAGCAGCTTTAGCGGGATCGTCGACGAGCAGTACTTC	CASSFSGIVDEQYF